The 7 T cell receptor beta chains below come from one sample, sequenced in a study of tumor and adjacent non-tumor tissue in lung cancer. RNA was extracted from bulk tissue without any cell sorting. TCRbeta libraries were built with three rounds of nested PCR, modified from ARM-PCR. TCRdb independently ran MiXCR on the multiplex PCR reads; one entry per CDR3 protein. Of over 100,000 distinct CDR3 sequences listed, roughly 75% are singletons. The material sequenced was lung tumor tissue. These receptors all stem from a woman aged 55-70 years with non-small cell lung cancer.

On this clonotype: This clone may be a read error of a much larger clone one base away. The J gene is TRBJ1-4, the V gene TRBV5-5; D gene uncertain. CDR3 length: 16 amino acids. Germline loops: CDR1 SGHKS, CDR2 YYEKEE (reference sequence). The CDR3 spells CASSLGPSLTKEKLFF. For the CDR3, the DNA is TGTGCCAGCAGCTTGGGTCCGTCCTTAACTAAAGAAAAACTGTTTTTT.

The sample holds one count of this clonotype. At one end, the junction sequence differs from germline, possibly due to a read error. CDR3 DNA sequence: TGTGCCTGCAGCCTATCGGAGACCCAGTACTTC. Translation gives CACSLSETQYF. This chain uses TRBV11-3 with TRBJ2-5; D call uncertain. Germline CDR1 SGHNT, CDR2 YENEEA. This CDR3 is built from 11 residues.

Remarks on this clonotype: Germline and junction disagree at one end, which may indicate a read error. CDR3 coding DNA: TGTGCCAGCAGCCGGATACAGGGGGCCCAAGAGGCCCAGGACTTC. Translating gives CASSRIQGAQEAQDF. V is TRBV7-9 and J is TRBJ2-5; 9 bases are a match to TRBD1. Germline CDR1 is SEHNR and CDR2 is FQNEAQ (reference sequence). The CDR3 totals 15 residues.

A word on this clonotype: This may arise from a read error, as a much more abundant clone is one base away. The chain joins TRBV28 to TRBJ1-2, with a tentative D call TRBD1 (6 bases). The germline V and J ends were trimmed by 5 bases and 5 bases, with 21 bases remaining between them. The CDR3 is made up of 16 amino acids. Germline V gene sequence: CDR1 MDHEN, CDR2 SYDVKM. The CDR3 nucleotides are TGTGCCAGCAGTACCCCTTTGGGACATGGGGTTTATGGCTACACCTTC. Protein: CASSTPLGHGVYGYTF.

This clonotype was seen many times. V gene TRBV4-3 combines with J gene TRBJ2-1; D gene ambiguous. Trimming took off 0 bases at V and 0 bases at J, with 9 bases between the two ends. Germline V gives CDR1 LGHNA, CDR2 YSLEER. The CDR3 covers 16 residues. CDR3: CASSQEVVGSYNEQFF. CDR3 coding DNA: TGCGCCAGCAGCCAAGAAGTTGTGGGCTCCTACAATGAGCAGTTCTTC.

CDR3 protein: CSAVLELAGTKAKNIQYF. The CDR3 DNA reads TGCAGCGCCGTCTTAGAGCTAGCGGGGACCAAAGCCAAAAACATTCAGTACTTC. The chain carries TRBV29-1 and TRBJ2-4; 9 nucleotides match TRBD2. Looked up from germline, CDR1 is SQVTM and CDR2 is ANQGSEA. There are 18 residues in the CDR3. V lost 7 bases and J lost 0; bases outside the gene matches: 16.

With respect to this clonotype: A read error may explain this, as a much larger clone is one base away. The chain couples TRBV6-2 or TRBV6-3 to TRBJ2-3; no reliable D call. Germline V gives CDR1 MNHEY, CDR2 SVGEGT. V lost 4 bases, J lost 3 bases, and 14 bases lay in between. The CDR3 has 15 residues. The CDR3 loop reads CASSSMAEQTDTQYF. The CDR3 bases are TGTGCCAGCAGTTCCATGGCGGAGCAGACAGATACGCAGTATTTT.